This T cell receptor (beta chain) is from a study of blood T cell repertoires in COVID-19. Study in general: Donors in the United States, Italy and Spain gave samples during acute or convalescent COVID-19.

The CDR3 sequence is 14 residues long. Per the germline V gene, CDR1 is MNHEY and CDR2 is SVGAGI. J lost 4 bases, V lost 8 bases, and 8 bases had no gene match. The repertoire was sequenced with immunoSEQ multiplex PCR; TCRdb's copy has only in-frame clones and lacks some. The data show about 140,000 clones, 84% seen once. Clinical history reported by participants formed the basis on which cohorts were assigned. The sample was PBMCs or T cells enriched from blood (not recorded which). The rearrangement links TRBV6-5 to TRBJ2-5, with TRBD2 identical over 9 bases. This TCR was sampled from a woman between 45 and 65 years old with acute COVID-19. The CDR3 sequence is CASHQIAGAETQYF. The CDR3 coding sequence is TGTGCCAGCCATCAGATAGCGGGAGCAGAGACCCAGTACTTC.